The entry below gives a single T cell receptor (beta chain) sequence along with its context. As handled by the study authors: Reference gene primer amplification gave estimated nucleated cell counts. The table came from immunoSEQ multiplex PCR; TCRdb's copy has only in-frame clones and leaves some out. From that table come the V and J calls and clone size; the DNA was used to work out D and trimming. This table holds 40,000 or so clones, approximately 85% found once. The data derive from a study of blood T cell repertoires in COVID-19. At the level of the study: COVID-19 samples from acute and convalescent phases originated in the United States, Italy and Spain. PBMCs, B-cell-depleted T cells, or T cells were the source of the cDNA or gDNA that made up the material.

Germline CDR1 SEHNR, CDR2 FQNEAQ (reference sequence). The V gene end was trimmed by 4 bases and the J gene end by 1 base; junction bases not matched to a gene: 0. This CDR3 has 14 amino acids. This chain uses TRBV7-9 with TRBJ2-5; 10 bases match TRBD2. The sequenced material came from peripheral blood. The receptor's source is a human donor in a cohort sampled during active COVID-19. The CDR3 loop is CASSWTSGQETQYF. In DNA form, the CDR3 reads TGTGCCAGCAGCTGGACTAGCGGCCAAGAGACCCAGTACTTC.